The 27 T cell receptor beta chains listed next were all sequenced from one sample in a study of T cell changes during pregnancy in multiple sclerosis. Profiled with immunoSEQ multiplex PCR; TCRdb holds only in-frame clones, not every one. Of tens of thousands of clones in the sample, 85% to 95% were seen once. The sequencing here drew on CD8+ T cells from peripheral blood mononuclear cells, taken in the third trimester of pregnancy. The receptor source for this set is a female donor in good health, enrolled as a control in a pregnancy study.

The chain has TRBV4-3 and TRBJ1-3; D perhaps matches TRBD1 (6 bases). The germline V and J ends were trimmed by 1 base and 2 bases, with 9 bases remaining between them. Germline CDR1 and CDR2: LGHNA and YSLEER. The CDR3 covers 15 residues. CDR3: CASSQGGGTGNTIYF. The CDR3 coding sequence is TGCGCCAGCAGCCAAGGAGGGGGTACTGGAAACACCATATATTTT.

The chain has TRBV7-2 and TRBJ2-3; TRBD1 matches at 7 bases. The trim removed 5 bases at V and 2 bases at J, leaving 10 bases unmatched. Germline CDR1 is SGHTA and CDR2 is FQGNSA. The CDR3 is 16 amino acids. CDR3 nucleotides: TGTGCCAGCAGCGCCCCGGGACAGAGTGTCACAGATACGCAGTATTTT. Translated: CASSAPGQSVTDTQYF.

This clone was detected once. This chain uses TRBV6-5 with TRBJ2-7, with TRBD1 matching over 9 bases. Germline values: CDR1 MNHEY, CDR2 SVGAGI. The length of the CDR3 is 15 residues. After removal of 5 bases from V and 2 bases from J, the junction contained 7 bases not matched to a gene. The CDR3 sequence is CASSQGTGTPYEQYF. The CDR3 coding sequence is TGTGCCAGCAGTCAGGGGACAGGGACTCCCTACGAGCAGTACTTC.

The rearrangement joins TRBV7-9 to TRBJ2-5; maybe TRBD2 (5 bases). The CDR3 covers 13 residues. Germline loops: CDR1 SEHNR, CDR2 FQNEAQ (reference sequence). Between the trimmed V and J ends, which lost 8 bases and 5 bases, there was a span of 15 bases. The CDR3: CASRPATGETQYF. The CDR3 coding sequence is TGTGCCAGCCGGCCGGCAACGGGGGAGACCCAGTACTTC.

The sample holds one count of this clone. V gene TRBV6-1 combines with J gene TRBJ2-1; 10 nucleotides line up with TRBD2. Per germline, CDR1 MNHNS and CDR2 SASEGT. The CDR3 contains 16 residues. V trimming: 6 bases; J trimming: 3 bases; junction bases outside the gene matches: 8. For the CDR3, the DNA is TGTGCCAGCAGCGAAAACGGACTAGCGGACTACAATGAGCAGTTCTTC. Residues: CASSENGLADYNEQFF.

This chain links TRBV6-5 with TRBJ2-1; 14 bases match TRBD2. The germline CDR1 and CDR2 sequences are MNHEY and SVGAGI. Trimming cost V 6 bases and J 6 bases; bases outside gene matches: 4. The CDR3 totals 15 residues. The CDR3 region has the DNA TGTGCCAGCAGGGACGGACTAGCGGGGGGCAATGAGCAGTTCTTC. Its translation is CASRDGLAGGNEQFF.

As DNA, the CDR3 is TGTGCCTGGAGTCTCTGGGACAGGGGGGGATATAGCAATCAGCCCCAGCATTTT. Its protein product is CAWSLWDRGGYSNQPQHF. The chain links TRBV30 to TRBJ1-5; 11 bases fit TRBD1. Germline-derived CDR1 and CDR2 are GTSNPN and SVGIG (reference sequence). Germline trimming cut 2 bases from V and 0 bases from J; bases unmatched to any gene: 9. The CDR3 spans 18 residues.

J is TRBJ2-3 and V is TRBV5-4; 11 bases fit TRBD2. This CDR3 region has 18 residues. From germline, CDR1 is SGHNT and CDR2 YYREEE (reference sequence). J lost 0 bases, V lost 2 bases, and 8 bases had no gene match. The CDR3: CASSFRLAGFGSTDTQYF. CDR3 nucleotides: TGTGCCAGCAGCTTTAGACTAGCGGGGTTCGGGAGCACAGATACGCAGTATTTT.

This clone is a singleton in its sample. This rearrangement joins TRBV7-9 to TRBJ2-7, with D possibly TRBD2 on 6 matching bases. CDR3 length: 14 residues. Looked up from germline, CDR1 is SEHNR and CDR2 is FQNEAQ (reference sequence). Trimming pared 5 bases from V and 2 bases from J, leaving 13 bases between. The CDR3 protein is CASSPTGEAYEQYF. CDR3 DNA: TGTGCCAGCAGCCCGACGGGGGAGGCCTACGAGCAGTACTTC.

The V and J genes are TRBV4-3 and TRBJ2-3, with a possible D match to TRBD2 (7 bases). The CDR3 covers 17 residues. Germline V lookup: CDR1 LGHNA, CDR2 YSLEER. Trimming removed 0 bases at V and 0 bases at J, with 13 bases between. CDR3: CASSQEGGDYSTDTQYF. CDR3 nucleotide sequence: TGCGCCAGCAGCCAAGAAGGGGGGGACTATAGCACAGATACGCAGTATTTT.

This chain connects TRBV29-1 to TRBJ1-1, with 10 bases lining up with TRBD1. The V gene's germline CDR1 is SQVTM and CDR2 ANQGSEA. V shed 7 bases, J shed 3 bases, and the junction held 11 bases outside the gene matches. There are 15 residues in the CDR3. The CDR3 DNA reads as TGCAGCGCCGGCCAGACAGGGGGCGCTGACACTGAAGCTTTCTTT. It is translated as CSAGQTGGADTEAFF.

CDR3 DNA sequence: TGCGCCAGCAGCCAAGGGACAGGAGATGGCTACACCTTC. Its protein product is CASSQGTGDGYTF. The V and J genes are TRBV4-3 and TRBJ1-2; 7 nucleotides align to TRBD1. The CDR3 has 13 amino acids. With 1 base clipped from V and 6 bases from J, the junction kept 2 bases outside the gene matches. The germline V gene encodes CDR1 LGHNA and CDR2 YSLEER.

About this clone: At one end the junction does not follow the germline gene, possibly because of a read error. The chain couples TRBV7-7 to TRBJ2-3, with a weak D call TRBD2 (5 bases). This CDR3 has 14 amino acids. CDR1 is SSHAT, CDR2 FNYEAQ, per germline (reference sequence). The CDR3 sequence: CASSKTTSTDTQYF. In nucleotides, the CDR3 is TGTGCTAGCAGCAAGACTACTAGCACAGATACGCAGTATTTT.

In this sample, this clone turned up once. The chain uses TRBV5-6 and TRBJ2-7; D is uncertain. Trimming stripped 0 bases from V and 7 bases from J, with 14 bases between. Germline CDR1 SGHDT, CDR2 YYEEEE. There are 14 residues in the CDR3. The CDR3 loop reads CASSLGSSRREQYF. In DNA form, the CDR3 reads TGTGCCAGCAGCTTGGGGTCGAGTCGCCGGGAGCAGTACTTC.

This clone was counted between two and nine times. The rearrangement links TRBV11-2 to TRBJ2-7; D may be TRBD1 (6 bases). Trimming took off 4 bases at V and 7 bases at J, with 14 bases between the two ends. Germline lookup yields CDR1 SGHAT and CDR2 FQNNGV. The CDR3 contains 13 residues. CDR3 coding DNA: TGTGCCAGCAGCTACCTGGGGGCAGGAGAGCAGTACTTC. Protein sequence: CASSYLGAGEQYF.

This chain connects TRBV30 to TRBJ2-7; D is perhaps TRBD1 (6 bases). CDR1 GTSNPN and CDR2 SVGIG come from the germline V gene (reference sequence). Trimming shortened V by 3 bases and J by 1 base, and 13 bases separated the two germline ends. The CDR3 contains 14 residues. The DNA of the CDR3 is TGTGCCTGGAGGCCCAGGGGTGGGTCCTACGAGCAGTACTTC. Residues: CAWRPRGGSYEQYF.

This clone appeared a few times. The chain recombines TRBV6-4 with TRBJ2-3, with 11 bases fitting TRBD2. CDR3 length: 15 amino acids. Germline loops: CDR1 MRHNA, CDR2 SNTAGT. The trim removed 4 bases at V and 4 bases at J, leaving 4 bases unmatched. CDR3 DNA sequence: TGTGCCAGCAGTGTTAGCGGGGGGGCCTCAGATACGCAGTATTTT. Encoded protein: CASSVSGGASDTQYF.

V is TRBV9 and J is TRBJ1-1, with 10 bases that match TRBD1. Germline lookup yields CDR1 SGDLS and CDR2 YYNGEE. The CDR3 has 15 residues. Germline trimming cut 0 bases from V and 8 bases from J; bases unmatched to any gene: 7. Here the CDR3 reads CASSVGAGTGDEAFF. In nucleotides, the CDR3 is TGTGCCAGCAGCGTAGGGGCCGGGACAGGGGACGAAGCTTTCTTT. Full variable domain (outside the CDR3, taken from reference TRBV9 and TRBJ1-1): DSGVTQTPKHLITATGQRVTLRCSPRSGDLSVYWYQQSLDQGLQFLIQYYNGEERAKGNILERFSAQQFPDLHSELNLSSLELGDSALYFCASSVGAGTGDEAFFGQGTRLTVV.

The chain couples TRBV9 to TRBJ2-3; 9 bases are shared with TRBD1. In germline, CDR1 is SGDLS, CDR2 YYNGEE. Unmatched junction bases numbered 9, after V lost 4 bases and J lost 6 bases. This CDR3 contains 15 residues. The CDR3 DNA follows: TGTGCCAGCAGCCAAGGGACAGGGTCTTTGGATACGCAGTATTTT. Translating it yields CASSQGTGSLDTQYF.

The V and J genes are TRBV19 and TRBJ1-2, with TRBD1 as a possible D gene (6 bases). The CDR3 is 9 residues long. With 11 bases removed from V and 8 bases from J, the gap between germline ends came to 9 bases. In germline, CDR1 is LNHDA, CDR2 SQIVND (reference sequence). The CDR3 nucleotides are TGTGCCTCAGGGGACGGCTACACCTTC. This codes for CASGDGYTF. The full variable domain, rest sourced from reference TRBV19 and TRBJ1-2, is DGGITQSPKYLFRKEGQNVTLSCEQNLNHDAMYWYRQDPGQGLRLIYYSQIVNDFQKGDIAEGYSVSREKKESFPLTVTSAQKNPTAFYLCASGDGYTFGSGTRLTVV.

The chain has TRBV13 and TRBJ1-1; 7 bases match TRBD1. Germline V CDR1 and CDR2: PRHDT, FYEKMQ (reference sequence). Trimming took 4 bases from V and 7 from J; bases not matched to a gene: 12. This CDR3 comprises 15 residues. The CDR3 loop reads CASSSRTGDVNEAFF. The CDR3 DNA reads TGTGCCAGCAGCTCCCGGACAGGAGATGTTAATGAAGCTTTCTTT.

The CDR3 sequence: CASSLSLSNTEAFF. The CDR3, as DNA: TGTGCCAGCAGTTTATCTCTTTCGAACACTGAAGCTTTCTTT. The rearrangement joins TRBV28 to TRBJ1-1; D not certain. The germline V gene encodes CDR1 MDHEN and CDR2 SYDVKM. With 1 base removed from V and 1 base from J, the gap between germline ends came to 7 bases. The CDR3 spans 14 residues.

Regarding this clone: This sample includes further DNA sequences coding for the same CDR3. J is TRBJ1-2 and V is TRBV27; D is perhaps TRBD1 (5 bases). With 1 base removed from V and 4 bases from J, the gap between germline ends came to 7 bases. The CDR3 covers 13 residues. The germline CDR1 and CDR2 sequences are MNHEY and SMNVEV (reference sequence). CDR3 sequence: CASSLLGGYGYTF. The CDR3 region has the DNA TGTGCCAGCAGTTTATTGGGGGGCTATGGCTACACCTTC.

The chain carries TRBV7-2 and TRBJ2-3; D may be TRBD2 (6 bases). This CDR3 region has 15 residues. The germline gives CDR1 SGHTA, CDR2 FQGNSA. The germline V and J ends were trimmed by 5 bases and 2 bases, with 14 bases remaining between them. The CDR3 coding sequence is TGTGCCAGCAGCCGCCGCGCGGGGACCACAGATACGCAGTATTTT. Protein sequence: CASSRRAGTTDTQYF.

The J gene is TRBJ2-2, the V gene TRBV4-1, with 9 bases that match TRBD1. Trimming took 4 bases from V and 7 from J; bases not matched to a gene: 4. The CDR3 is 14 residues long. CDR1 and CDR2 (germline): MGHRA, YSYEKL. The CDR3 DNA reads as TGCGCCAGCAGCCGCGGGACAGGGATCGGGGAGCTGTTTTTT. This translates into CASSRGTGIGELFF.

The rearrangement joins TRBV6-5 to TRBJ2-1; 9 bases match TRBD2. Germline V gene lookup returns CDR1 MNHEY and CDR2 SVGAGI. The CDR3 is 15 residues long. V was pared by 2 bases and J by 7 bases, with 6 bases of the junction left unmatched. The CDR3 DNA follows: TGTGCCAGCAGTTACCTAGCGGGGTCTAGTAATGAGCAGTTCTTC. This translates into CASSYLAGSSNEQFF.

This chain connects TRBV7-9 to TRBJ1-1, with a possible D match to TRBD1 (6 bases). V lost 5 bases to trimming and J lost 0 bases, with 13 bases between them. Per germline, CDR1 SEHNR and CDR2 FQNEAQ (reference sequence). The CDR3 length is 15 residues. The DNA for the CDR3 is TGTGCCAGCAGCCCAAAACAGGGCCTGAACACTGAAGCTTTCTTT. It translates to CASSPKQGLNTEAFF.